Presented here are 20 T cell receptor beta chains from one specimen sequenced in a study of blood T cell repertoires in COVID-19. The table came from immunoSEQ multiplex PCR; TCRdb's copy has only in-frame clones and leaves some out. The table has some 490,000 clones, 88% seen once. Material: PBMCs or T cells enriched from blood (not recorded which). These receptor sequences come from a woman between 55 and 75 years old who had recovered from COVID-19.

In this sample, this clone turned up once. The chain couples TRBV9 to TRBJ1-2, with TRBD1 matching over 7 bases. Germline CDR1 reads SGDLS; CDR2 reads YYNGEE. V was pared by 3 bases and J by 4 bases, with 12 bases of the junction left unmatched. This CDR3 is 16 amino acids long. DNA for the CDR3: TGTGCCAGCAGCGCCCAGGGACAGCCCGGTCTCTATGGCTACACCTTC. Protein: CASSAQGQPGLYGYTF.

This chain uses TRBV2 with TRBJ2-1, with a tentative D call TRBD2 (5 bases). The germline CDR1 and CDR2 sequences are SNHLY and FYNNEI. The CDR3 extends over 15 amino acids. Trimming took 7 bases from V and 0 from J, leaving 13 bases between them. CDR3 bases: TGTGCCAGCAAGCGGAACCCTGGCTCCTACAATGAGCAGTTCTTC. Its protein is CASKRNPGSYNEQFF.

For the CDR3, the DNA is TGTGCCAGCAGTCAAACAGGGGCCTACAATGAGCAGTTCTTC. It codes for CASSQTGAYNEQFF. The J gene is TRBJ2-1, the V gene TRBV6-4; 7 nucleotides align to TRBD1. CDR3 size: 14 residues. Germline CDR1 reads MRHNA; CDR2 reads SNTAGT. J lost 2 bases, V lost 5 bases, and 3 bases had no gene match.

V is TRBV6-5 and J is TRBJ1-2, with 10 bases fitting TRBD1. The CDR3 covers 14 residues. J was trimmed by 8 bases and V by 8 bases; bases with no gene match: 11. CDR1 and CDR2 from the germline V gene are MNHEY and SVGAGI. CDR3 sequence: CASGRDRGWGGYTF. The CDR3 nucleotides are TGTGCCAGCGGGAGGGACAGGGGATGGGGAGGCTACACCTTC.

The rearrangement uses TRBV2 and TRBJ2-1, with D perhaps TRBD2 (7 bases). The V end lost 4 bases, the J end lost 0 bases, and 10 bases lay between the germline ends. The CDR3 has 15 amino acids. CDR1 is SNHLY, CDR2 FYNNEI, per germline. The CDR3 reads CASSGGGNSYNEQFF. CDR3 bases: TGTGCCAGCAGTGGCGGGGGCAACTCCTACAATGAGCAGTTCTTC. Full variable domain (outside the CDR3, taken from reference TRBV2 and TRBJ2-1): EPEVTQTPSHQVTQMGQEVILRCVPISNHLYFYWYRQILGQKVEFLVSFYNNEISEKSEIFDDQFSVERPDGSNFTLKIRSTKLEDSAMYFCASSGGGNSYNEQFFGPGTRLTVL.

This sequence joins TRBV11-2 and TRBJ1-5, with D possibly being TRBD1 (5 bases). Trimming took 4 bases from V and 3 from J, leaving 13 bases between them. Germline V gives CDR1 SGHAT, CDR2 FQNNGV. CDR3 length: 15 amino acids. The CDR3 coding sequence is TGTGCCAGCAGCTCGGGACCGGGGGTCAATCAGCCCCAGCATTTT. Translation gives CASSSGPGVNQPQHF.

This clone was counted between two and nine times. V and J are TRBV27 and TRBJ1-1; D is ambiguous. Deletions cut 3 bases from V and 1 base from J, with 12 bases between. Looked up from germline, CDR1 is MNHEY and CDR2 is SMNVEV (reference sequence). The CDR3 loop spans 15 amino acids. CDR3 amino acids: CASSLSGEANTEAFF. CDR3 in DNA: TGTGCCAGCAGTTTGAGCGGCGAAGCGAACACTGAAGCTTTCTTT.

The J gene is TRBJ2-3, the V gene TRBV15; 10 bases align to TRBD2. Germline CDR1 LNHNV, CDR2 YYDKDF (reference sequence). With 1 base clipped from V and 1 base from J, the junction kept 2 bases outside the gene matches. The CDR3 totals 16 residues. The CDR3 protein is CATSRVLAGGTDTQYF. DNA of the CDR3: TGTGCCACCAGCAGAGTTCTAGCGGGGGGCACAGATACGCAGTATTTT.

The chain uses TRBV20-1 and TRBJ1-1; D is uncertain. V was shortened by 3 bases and J by 4 bases, with 15 bases between the two germline ends. Germline V gene lookup returns CDR1 DFQATT and CDR2 SNEGSKA (reference sequence). This CDR3 is built from 14 residues. The chain's CDR3 is CSASTSALVTEAFF. DNA of the CDR3: TGCAGTGCTAGTACTTCCGCCTTGGTCACTGAAGCTTTCTTT.

This chain links TRBV19 with TRBJ2-3, with D possibly TRBD2 on 7 matching bases. The CDR3 totals 18 residues. Trimming removed 9 bases at V and 0 bases at J, with 25 bases between. CDR1 is LNHDA, CDR2 SQIVND, per germline (reference sequence). The CDR3 sequence: CASRRLGGQVPSTDTQYF. The DNA of the CDR3 is TGTGCCAGCAGAAGGCTGGGGGGGCAGGTACCTAGCACAGATACGCAGTATTTT. The full variable domain, in which reference TRBV19 and TRBJ2-3 provide the parts outside the CDR3, is DGGITQSPKYLFRKEGQNVTLSCEQNLNHDAMYWYRQDPGQGLRLIYYSQIVNDFQKGDIAEGYSVSREKKESFPLTVTSAQKNPTAFYLCASRRLGGQVPSTDTQYFGPGTRLTVL.

V gene TRBV2 combines with J gene TRBJ1-1; D not resolved. CDR1 and CDR2 (germline): SNHLY, FYNNEI. The V end lost 5 bases, the J end lost 0 bases, and 7 bases lay between the germline ends. This CDR3 contains 13 residues. CDR3 sequence (DNA): TGTGCCAGCAGTAGAGACATGAACACTGAAGCTTTCTTT. Translated: CASSRDMNTEAFF.

This rearrangement joins TRBV2 to TRBJ2-2; the D is unclear. This CDR3 has 14 residues. Germline V gene sequence: CDR1 SNHLY, CDR2 FYNNEI. Trimming took 4 bases from V and 3 from J, leaving 9 bases between them. CDR3 nucleotides: TGTGCCAGCAGTGCGGCAGGATACACCGGGGAGCTGTTTTTT. Protein sequence: CASSAAGYTGELFF.

This clone was recorded only once. The chain has TRBV19 and TRBJ1-5; 8 bases agree with TRBD1. The CDR3 extends over 16 amino acids. V trimming: 5 bases; J trimming: 3 bases; junction bases outside the gene matches: 9. Germline assignment: CDR1 LNHDA and CDR2 SQIVND (reference sequence). CDR3 coding DNA: TGTGCCAGTAGTCCCCGGACAGGGACACTCAATCAGCCCCAGCATTTT. This sequence encodes CASSPRTGTLNQPQHF.

The chain uses TRBV27 and TRBJ2-1; D perhaps matches TRBD2 (6 bases). Trimming cost V 3 bases and J 3 bases, with 9 bases left between them. This CDR3 region has 14 residues. CDR1 and CDR2 (germline): MNHEY, SMNVEV (reference sequence). CDR3 nucleotide sequence: TGTGCCAGCAGTTTGCGGGGATTCTACAATGAGCAGTTCTTC. Its translation: CASSLRGFYNEQFF.

This clone was seen a single time. CDR3 nucleotides: TGTGCCAGCAATCCGTCCGGGGGGACGGTCTATGGCTACACCTTC. Translation gives CASNPSGGTVYGYTF. The rearrangement links TRBV6-6 to TRBJ1-2, with a weak D call TRBD1 (5 bases). The CDR3 extends over 15 amino acids. CDR1 is MNHNY, CDR2 SVGAGI, per germline (reference sequence). The V and J ends lost 7 bases and 4 bases respectively, with 19 bases between them.

This clone has just one count. The chain joins TRBV10-1 to TRBJ2-1; D possibly corresponds to TRBD1 (7 bases). CDR3 length: 16 residues. V was pared by 3 bases and J by 10 bases, with 22 bases between. Per the germline V gene, CDR1 is WNHNN and CDR2 is SYGVQD (reference sequence). The CDR3 is CASSESSGGGLVEQFF. For the CDR3, the DNA is TGCGCCAGCAGTGAATCCTCAGGAGGGGGCCTAGTGGAGCAGTTCTTC.

The chain combines TRBV27 with TRBJ1-6; D not certain. Trimming took 8 bases from V and 6 from J, leaving 14 bases between them. CDR1 MNHEY and CDR2 SMNVEV come from the germline V gene (reference sequence). There are 14 residues in the CDR3. CDR3 amino acids: CASASGSVNSPLHF. The CDR3 bases are TGTGCCAGCGCCTCAGGTTCGGTTAATTCACCCCTCCACTTT.

Note on this clone: Other DNA sequences in this sample translate to the same CDR3. This chain joins TRBV6-5 and TRBJ1-2; TRBD1 matches at 9 bases. J lost 5 bases, V lost 5 bases, and 6 bases had no gene match. There are 14 residues in the CDR3. Germline-derived CDR1 and CDR2 are MNHEY and SVGAGI. The CDR3 DNA reads TGTGCCAGCAGTCCGGGACAGGGTCGGTATGGCTACACCTTC. It codes for CASSPGQGRYGYTF.

The chain employs TRBV5-1 and TRBJ2-1; the match to TRBD2 covers 9 bases. The CDR3 is 15 amino acids. The germline gives CDR1 SGHRS, CDR2 YFSETQ. V was clipped by 5 bases and J by 6 bases; unmatched bases: 9. CDR3 DNA: TGCGCCAGCAGGCAACCGGGACTAGCAACCAATGAGCAGTTCTTC. Its protein product is CASRQPGLATNEQFF.

V gene TRBV5-1 combines with J gene TRBJ2-2, with 7 bases matching TRBD1. Germline V gene sequence: CDR1 SGHRS, CDR2 YFSETQ. The CDR3 sequence is 14 residues long. The ends lost 4 bases at V and 3 bases at J; junction bases unmatched: 3. The CDR3 region has the DNA TGCGCCAGCAGCCAAACAGGGGACACCGGGGAGCTGTTTTTT. This encodes CASSQTGDTGELFF.